What follows are 30 T cell receptor beta chains derived from one specimen sequenced in a study of blood T cell repertoires in COVID-19. Libraries were prepared by immunoSEQ multiplex PCR; TCRdb keeps only in-frame clonotypes and omits some of them. The table includes approximately 330,000 clones, roughly 90% detected once. The sequenced sample consisted of peripheral blood. The receptor set was obtained from a woman in her 50s with active or convalescent COVID-19.

The J gene is TRBJ2-1, the V gene TRBV4-3, with a tentative D call TRBD1 (5 bases). This CDR3 region has 13 residues. Germline CDR1 and CDR2: LGHNA and YSLEER. The V end was cut by 3 bases, the J end by 6 bases, with 9 bases between. The CDR3 protein is CASSHLGRNEQFF. As DNA, the CDR3 is TGCGCCAGCAGCCACCTGGGGCGCAATGAGCAGTTCTTC.

CDR3 loop: CASSSKRPDSLYEQYF. CDR3 in DNA: TGTGCCAGCAGTTCCAAACGACCTGACAGCCTCTACGAGCAGTACTTC. V is TRBV27 and J is TRBJ2-7; a weak D match, TRBD1 (5 bases). Trimming removed 4 bases from V and 3 bases from J, with 19 bases in between. Germline V lookup: CDR1 MNHEY, CDR2 SMNVEV (reference sequence). The CDR3 runs to 16 residues.

This chain uses TRBV27 with TRBJ1-2, with 9 bases that match TRBD1. The CDR3 has 12 residues. The trim removed 7 bases at V and 8 bases at J, leaving 5 bases unmatched. Germline CDR1 is MNHEY and CDR2 is SMNVEV (reference sequence). CDR3 residues: CASKDRGEGYTF. The CDR3 DNA reads TGTGCCAGCAAGGACAGGGGTGAAGGCTACACCTTC.

This chain uses TRBV14 with TRBJ2-4; weak D call: TRBD1 (6 bases). Germline-derived CDR1 and CDR2 are SGHDN and FVKESK. The V end was cut by 4 bases, the J end by 0 bases, with 16 bases between. This CDR3 spans 17 amino acids. The CDR3 reads CASSPQQGRLAKNIQYF. CDR3 DNA: TGTGCCAGCAGCCCGCAACAGGGACGATTAGCCAAAAACATTCAGTACTTC.

The chain employs TRBV27 and TRBJ2-1, with 9 bases matching TRBD2. V dropped 5 bases and J dropped 8; count of bases not matched to a gene: 10. Germline lookup yields CDR1 MNHEY and CDR2 SMNVEV (reference sequence). CDR3 length: 15 residues. The CDR3 bases are TGTGCCAGCAGTGACCCGGGACTAGCAGTCCATGAGCAGTTCTTC. As protein: CASSDPGLAVHEQFF.

The sample holds a few counts of this clone. Other DNA sequences within the sample encode an identical CDR3. DNA for the CDR3: TGTGCCAGCAGCTTAGACAGAAATCAGCCCCAGCATTTT. Translated, it gives CASSLDRNQPQHF. The chain has TRBV7-9 and TRBJ1-5; no clear D. The V end was cut by 1 base, the J end by 4 bases, with 5 bases between. This CDR3 spans 13 amino acids. Germline V gives CDR1 SEHNR, CDR2 FQNEAQ (reference sequence).

The CDR3 region is CASSPLGSDSYNEQFF. The CDR3 DNA is TGTGCCAGCAGCCCCCTGGGTAGCGACTCCTACAATGAGCAGTTCTTC. This chain uses TRBV9 with TRBJ2-1, with a weak D call TRBD2 (5 bases). The CDR3 runs to 16 residues. Trimming took off 4 bases at V and 0 bases at J, with 14 bases between the two ends. The germline CDR1 and CDR2 sequences are SGDLS and YYNGEE.

On this clone: Within the sample, other DNA sequences also encode this same CDR3. This chain connects TRBV18 to TRBJ2-7, with 8 positions matching TRBD1. Germline V gene sequence: CDR1 KGHSH, CDR2 LQKENI. This CDR3 region has 14 residues. J gave up 2 bases and V 6 bases, and 6 bases lay outside the gene matches. The CDR3 DNA sequence: TGTGCCAGCTCGCCGCCGGGACAGGCCTACGAGCAGTACTTC. This codes for CASSPPGQAYEQYF.

V gene TRBV5-1 combines with J gene TRBJ2-3; D possibly corresponds to TRBD1 (5 bases). V lost 1 base and J lost 3, with 27 bases in between. Germline values: CDR1 SGHRS, CDR2 YFSETQ. The CDR3 consists of 20 residues. CDR3 coding DNA: TGCGCCAGCAGCTTGCGCGCCCCCCACAGGATTACGGAACAAACAGATACGCAGTATTTT. Its protein is CASSLRAPHRITEQTDTQYF.

This chain connects TRBV5-4 to TRBJ1-2; no firm D call. V gave up 2 bases and J gave up 0 bases, with 5 bases separating them. Germline assignment: CDR1 SGHNT and CDR2 YYREEE (reference sequence). The CDR3 has 13 residues. The CDR3 spells CASSFSANYGYTF. DNA of the CDR3: TGTGCCAGCAGCTTTTCAGCTAACTATGGCTACACCTTC.

The rearrangement uses TRBV3-1 (or the pseudogene TRBV3-2) and TRBJ2-7, with a weak D call TRBD1 (6 bases). Germline assignment: CDR1 LGHDT and CDR2 YNNKEL (reference sequence). V was shortened by 1 base and J by 12 bases, with 13 bases between the two germline ends. The CDR3 runs to 12 residues. The CDR3 DNA sequence: TGTGCCAGCAGCCAAGCAGGGTCAGGGGTGTACTTC. Protein sequence: CASSQAGSGVYF.

The chain combines TRBV11-2 with TRBJ1-4; D gene ambiguous. The CDR3 totals 15 residues. Trimming cost V 5 bases and J 2 bases, with 12 bases left between them. The V gene's germline CDR1 is SGHAT and CDR2 FQNNGV. CDR3 in DNA: TGTGCCAGCAGCAGCGAGGGCCGGACTAATGAAAAACTGTTTTTT. Encoded protein: CASSSEGRTNEKLFF.

J is TRBJ1-2 and V is TRBV7-9, with D maybe TRBD1 (6 bases). Germline values: CDR1 SEHNR, CDR2 FQNEAQ (reference sequence). The V and J ends lost 1 base and 0 bases respectively, with 12 bases between them. The CDR3 has 16 residues. In nucleotides, the CDR3 is TGTGCCAGCAGCTTAGGAAACAGGGCCGCTAACTATGGCTACACCTTC. Translated, it gives CASSLGNRAANYGYTF.

The chain joins TRBV10-3 to TRBJ1-1, with TRBD1 as a possible D gene (5 bases). Germline V gene lookup returns CDR1 ENHRY and CDR2 SYGVKD. The CDR3 spans 13 residues. V was shortened by 1 base and J by 5 bases, with 8 bases between the two germline ends. The CDR3 sequence is CAISEWGGTEAFF. The CDR3 DNA reads TGTGCCATCAGTGAGTGGGGCGGAACTGAAGCTTTCTTT.

This clone appeared once. The chain joins TRBV5-1 to TRBJ2-5, with TRBD2 matching 9 bases. This CDR3 is built from 16 residues. The V gene's germline CDR1 is SGHRS and CDR2 YFSETQ. The junction had 11 bases not matched to a gene; V was cut back by 4 bases and J by 4 bases. CDR3 protein: CASSVGNSGRGETQYF. Here the CDR3 DNA reads TGCGCCAGCAGCGTAGGGAATAGCGGGAGAGGAGAGACCCAGTACTTC.

This chain connects TRBV4-2 to TRBJ2-3, with a weak D call TRBD2 (7 bases). Germline V gene lookup returns CDR1 LGHNA and CDR2 YNFKEQ. The CDR3 is made up of 16 amino acids. The V end was cut by 4 bases, the J end by 5 bases, with 19 bases between. The CDR3 region is CASSRMAGAEEDTQYF. CDR3 in DNA: TGTGCCAGCAGCCGTATGGCGGGGGCAGAGGAAGATACGCAGTATTTT.

This chain connects TRBV19 to TRBJ2-7; 10 positions agree with TRBD1. V gave up 5 bases and J gave up 6 bases; unmatched junction bases: 10. The CDR3 is 15 residues long. The germline V gene has CDR1 LNHDA and CDR2 SQIVND (reference sequence). The CDR3 loop is CASSWAGQGVSEQYF. In nucleotides, the CDR3 is TGTGCCAGTAGTTGGGCAGGACAGGGGGTCTCCGAGCAGTACTTC.

V is TRBV18 and J is TRBJ2-7; possibly TRBD2 for D (6 bases). V shed 2 bases and J shed 2 bases, with 13 bases lying between them. Germline V gene lookup returns CDR1 KGHSH and CDR2 LQKENI. The CDR3 loop spans 15 amino acids. The CDR3 sequence is CASSPGLRQTYEQYF. For the CDR3, the DNA is TGTGCCAGCTCACCAGGACTACGACAAACCTACGAGCAGTACTTC.

The table lists this clone with a count of one. DNA for the CDR3: TGTGCCAGCAGCTTAACTACTAGCGGGGTAAACACAGATACGCAGTATTTT. It specifies CASSLTTSGVNTDTQYF. The rearrangement uses TRBV7-2 and TRBJ2-3; 10 positions agree with TRBD2. From germline, CDR1 is SGHTA and CDR2 FQGNSA. CDR3 length equals 17 residues. V shed 2 bases and J 2 bases; nucleotides not matched to a gene: 7. Full variable domain (outside the CDR3, taken from reference TRBV7-2 and TRBJ2-3): GAGVSQSPSNKVTEKGKDVELRCDPISGHTALYWYRQSLGQGLEFLIYFQGNSAPDKSGLPSDRFSAERTGGSVSTLTIQRTQQEDSAVYLCASSLTTSGVNTDTQYFGPGTRLTVL.

The genes are TRBV14 and TRBJ1-6, with 9 nucleotides matching TRBD1. Trimming cost V 6 bases and J 7 bases; bases outside gene matches: 4. Per germline, CDR1 SGHDN and CDR2 FVKESK. This CDR3 comprises 14 residues. The CDR3 loop reads CASRAQGANSPLHF. The CDR3 bases are TGTGCCAGCAGAGCACAGGGGGCGAATTCACCCCTCCACTTT. The whole variable domain, remainder taken from reference TRBV14 and TRBJ1-6, is EAGVTQFPSHSVIEKGQTVTLRCDPISGHDNLYWYRRVMGKEIKFLLHFVKESKQDESGMPNNRFLAERTGGTYSTLKVQPAELEDSGVYFCASRAQGANSPLHFGNGTRLTVT.

The gene calls are TRBV18 and TRBJ1-1; the D gene is possibly TRBD1 (5 bases). CDR3 length equals 15 residues. V lost 3 bases and J 1 base, leaving 12 bases between the germline ends. The germline CDR1 and CDR2 sequences are KGHSH and LQKENI. The CDR3: CASSPGGKKNTEAFF. The CDR3 bases are TGTGCCAGCTCACCGGGGGGGAAGAAGAACACTGAAGCTTTCTTT.

The chain couples TRBV6-5 to TRBJ2-3, with TRBD1 matching 9 bases. The CDR3 sequence is 14 residues long. V gave up 6 bases and J gave up 4 bases; unmatched junction bases: 5. CDR1 MNHEY and CDR2 SVGAGI come from the germline V gene. The CDR3 reads CASRDTGGADTQYF. For the CDR3, the DNA is TGTGCCAGCAGAGACACAGGGGGCGCAGATACGCAGTATTTT.

J is TRBJ1-2 and V is TRBV28; TRBD1 matches 9 bases. V trimming: 6 bases; J trimming: 4 bases; junction bases outside the gene matches: 6. CDR3 length equals 14 residues. The V gene's germline CDR1 is MDHEN and CDR2 SYDVKM. Written as DNA, the CDR3 is TGTGCCAGCAGAGCTCCGGGACAGGGCTATGGCTACACCTTC. Its translation is CASRAPGQGYGYTF.

The V gene is TRBV28, the J gene TRBJ2-3, with 7 bases fitting TRBD1. CDR3 length: 12 residues. V shed 5 bases and J 5 bases; nucleotides not matched to a gene: 1. Germline CDR1 is MDHEN and CDR2 is SYDVKM. The CDR3 DNA reads as TGTGCCAGCAGTCGGGACAGAGATACGCAGTATTTT. Translation gives CASSRDRDTQYF. Based on the CDR3 plus reference TRBV28 and TRBJ2-3, the full variable domain is DVKVTQSSRYLVKRTGEKVFLECVQDMDHENMFWYRQDPGLGLRLIYFSYDVKMKEKGDIPEGYSVSREKKERFSLILESASTNQTSMYLCASSRDRDTQYFGPGTRLTVL.

The genes are TRBV5-1 and TRBJ1-2; D remains ambiguous. CDR1 and CDR2 from the germline V gene are SGHRS and YFSETQ. CDR3 length: 14 amino acids. V shed 0 bases and J shed 0 bases, with 6 bases lying between them. CDR3 DNA: TGCGCCAGCAGCTTGGCAGAAGCTAACTATGGCTACACCTTC. Protein product: CASSLAEANYGYTF.

This clone was seen only a few times. The V gene is TRBV30, the J gene TRBJ2-2; 9 positions agree with TRBD2. This CDR3 is 14 amino acids long. V was pared by 5 bases and J by 6 bases, with 7 bases of the junction left unmatched. From germline, CDR1 is GTSNPN and CDR2 SVGIG (reference sequence). The CDR3 DNA reads TGTGCCTGGTCTAGCGGGGATTGGGCCGGGGAGCTGTTTTTT. Amino acids: CAWSSGDWAGELFF.

The CDR3 nucleotides are TGTGCCTGGAGTGTGTCAGGGGGCGATGAAAAACTGTTTTTT. Protein product: CAWSVSGGDEKLFF. The chain couples TRBV30 to TRBJ1-4, with 8 bases matching TRBD1. Germline CDR1 GTSNPN, CDR2 SVGIG (reference sequence). V gave up 0 bases and J gave up 6 bases; unmatched junction bases: 3. This CDR3 region has 14 residues.

The V gene is TRBV30, the J gene TRBJ1-4; 7 bases map to TRBD1. With V trimmed by 8 bases and J by 7 bases, 10 bases remained unmatched. CDR1 and CDR2 from the germline V gene are GTSNPN and SVGIG (reference sequence). The CDR3 covers 13 residues. CDR3 sequence reads: CAQTDRSSEKLFF. The CDR3 DNA sequence: TGTGCCCAAACGGACAGGTCGAGTGAAAAACTGTTTTTT.

The chain joins TRBV18 to TRBJ2-7, with D maybe TRBD2 (5 bases). CDR1 and CDR2 (germline): KGHSH, LQKENI. The CDR3 is 14 residues long. Between the trimmed V and J ends, which lost 5 bases and 1 base, there was a span of 12 bases. The CDR3 spells CASSTGLGSYEQYF. Here the CDR3 DNA reads TGTGCCAGCTCAACTGGACTCGGTTCCTACGAGCAGTACTTC.

This clone was picked up a small number of times. The CDR3 sequence is CASSVESGETYEQYF. The DNA of the CDR3 is TGTGCCAGCAGCGTAGAATCTGGAGAAACATACGAGCAGTACTTC. The V call is TRBV9, the J call TRBJ2-7; D remains unclear. This CDR3 comprises 15 residues. V was pared by 0 bases and J by 4 bases, with 14 bases between. CDR1 and CDR2 from the germline V gene are SGDLS and YYNGEE.